A single T cell receptor (beta chain) is shown here with its context. Its antigen is currently unknown. These data belong to a study of OX40 agonist ivuxolimab in advanced cancers. Overall study findings and caveats: At 0.1 to 3.0 mg/kg, clonal expansion of CD4+ and CD8+ blood T cells had occurred by week 6.

The V gene's germline CDR1 is SGHVS and CDR2 FNYEAQ. This CDR3 region has 14 residues. V dropped 5 bases and J dropped 7 bases, with 15 bases sitting between them. Generated by immunoSEQ multiplex PCR, the TCRdb table keeps only in-frame clones and is missing some. The table shows under 60,000 clones, with about 82% occurring only once. This specimen consisted of CD4+ or CD8+ T cells sorted from blood, obtained in a trial of the OX40 agonist ivuxolimab. The TCR originated in an adult with an advanced solid tumor such as melanoma, head and neck, liver or kidney cancer. This chain joins TRBV7-6 and TRBJ1-5, with unresolved D. CDR3 coding DNA: TGTGCCAGCAGCCCGACACAACTGGGGCAGCCCCAGCATTTT. Residues: CASSPTQLGQPQHF.